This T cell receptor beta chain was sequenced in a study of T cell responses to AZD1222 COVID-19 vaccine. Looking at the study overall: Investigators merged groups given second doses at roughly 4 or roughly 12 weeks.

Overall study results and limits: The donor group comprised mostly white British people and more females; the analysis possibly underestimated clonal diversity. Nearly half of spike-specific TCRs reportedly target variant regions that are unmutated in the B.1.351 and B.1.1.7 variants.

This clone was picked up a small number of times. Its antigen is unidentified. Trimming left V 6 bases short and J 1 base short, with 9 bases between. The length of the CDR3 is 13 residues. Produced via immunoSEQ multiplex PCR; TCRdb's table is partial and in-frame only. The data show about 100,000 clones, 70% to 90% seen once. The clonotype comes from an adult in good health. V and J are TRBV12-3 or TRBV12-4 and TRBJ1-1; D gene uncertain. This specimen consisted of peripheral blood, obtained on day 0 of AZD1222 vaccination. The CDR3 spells CASRLRENTEAFF. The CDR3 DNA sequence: TGTGCCAGCAGACTACGGGAGAACACTGAAGCTTTCTTT.